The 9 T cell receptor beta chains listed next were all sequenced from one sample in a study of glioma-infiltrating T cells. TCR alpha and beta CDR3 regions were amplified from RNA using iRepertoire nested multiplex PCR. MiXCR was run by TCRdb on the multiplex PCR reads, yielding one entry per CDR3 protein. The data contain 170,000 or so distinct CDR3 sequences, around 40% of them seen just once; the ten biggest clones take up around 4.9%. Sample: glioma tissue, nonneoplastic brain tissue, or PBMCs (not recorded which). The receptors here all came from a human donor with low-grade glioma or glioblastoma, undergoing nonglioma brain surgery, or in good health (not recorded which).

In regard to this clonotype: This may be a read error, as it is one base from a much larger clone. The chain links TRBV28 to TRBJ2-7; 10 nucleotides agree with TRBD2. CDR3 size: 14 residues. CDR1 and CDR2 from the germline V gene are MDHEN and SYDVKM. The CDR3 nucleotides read TGTTCCACCAGAACTAGCGGGACCATCTACGAGCAGTACTTC. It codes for CSTRTSGTIYEQYF.

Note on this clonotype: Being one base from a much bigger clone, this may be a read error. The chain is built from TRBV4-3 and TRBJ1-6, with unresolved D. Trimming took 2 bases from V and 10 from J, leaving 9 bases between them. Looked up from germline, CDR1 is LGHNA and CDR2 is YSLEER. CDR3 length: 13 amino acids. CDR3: CASSQRARSPLHF. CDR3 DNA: TGCGCCAGCAGCCAACGAGCCAGGTCACCCCTCCACTTT.

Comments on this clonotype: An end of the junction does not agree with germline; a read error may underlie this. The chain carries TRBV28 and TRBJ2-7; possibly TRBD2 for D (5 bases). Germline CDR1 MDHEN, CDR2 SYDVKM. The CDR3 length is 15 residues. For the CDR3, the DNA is TGTGCCAGCAGCCAGAGGGTAAATGGTTTCTACGGGCAGTACTTC. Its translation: CASSQRVNGFYGQYF.

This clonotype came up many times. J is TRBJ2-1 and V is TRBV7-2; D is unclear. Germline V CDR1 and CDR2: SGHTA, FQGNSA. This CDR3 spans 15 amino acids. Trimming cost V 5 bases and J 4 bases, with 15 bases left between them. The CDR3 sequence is CASSPRVTPYNEQFF. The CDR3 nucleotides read TGTGCCAGCAGCCCTCGGGTGACGCCTTACAATGAGCAGTTCTTC.

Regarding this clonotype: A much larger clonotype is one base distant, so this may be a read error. CDR3 sequence reads: CAISYSEVNSPLHF. CDR3 in DNA: TGTGCCATCAGTTACAGTGAGGTCAATTCACCCCTCCACTTT. The chain employs TRBV10-3 and TRBJ1-6, with D hard to call. V shed 5 bases and J shed 7 bases, with 12 bases lying between them. Germline V lookup: CDR1 ENHRY, CDR2 SYGVKD. This CDR3 spans 14 amino acids.

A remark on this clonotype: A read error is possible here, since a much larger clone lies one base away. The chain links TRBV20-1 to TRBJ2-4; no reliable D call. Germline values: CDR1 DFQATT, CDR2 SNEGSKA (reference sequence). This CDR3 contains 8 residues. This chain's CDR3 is CSAKVHYF. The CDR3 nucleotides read TGCAGTGCTAAAGTTCACTACTTC.

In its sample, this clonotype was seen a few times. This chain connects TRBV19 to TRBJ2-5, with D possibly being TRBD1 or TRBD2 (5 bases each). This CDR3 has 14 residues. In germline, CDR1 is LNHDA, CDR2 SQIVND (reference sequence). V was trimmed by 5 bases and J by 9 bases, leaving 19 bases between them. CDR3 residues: CASSGLGPTRAQYF. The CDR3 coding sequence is TGTGCCAGTAGTGGGTTGGGACCGACGAGAGCCCAGTACTTC. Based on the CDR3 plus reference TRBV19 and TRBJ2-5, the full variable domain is DGGITQSPKYLFRKEGQNVTLSCEQNLNHDAMYWYRQDPGQGLRLIYYSQIVNDFQKGDIAEGYSVSREKKESFPLTVTSAQKNPTAFYLCASSGLGPTRAQYFGPGTRLLVL.

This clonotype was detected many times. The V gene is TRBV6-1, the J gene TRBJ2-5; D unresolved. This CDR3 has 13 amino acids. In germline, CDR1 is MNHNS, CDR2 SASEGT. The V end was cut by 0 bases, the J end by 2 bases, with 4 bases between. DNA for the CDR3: TGTGCCAGCAGTGAAGCCCAGCAAGAGACCCAGTACTTC. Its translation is CASSEAQQETQYF.

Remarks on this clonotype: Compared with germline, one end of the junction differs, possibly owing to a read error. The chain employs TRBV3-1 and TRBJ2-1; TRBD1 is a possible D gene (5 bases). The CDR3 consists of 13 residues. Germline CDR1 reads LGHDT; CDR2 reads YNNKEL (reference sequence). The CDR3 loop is CVSSNRGYNEQFF. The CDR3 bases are TGTGTCAGCAGTAATAGGGGTTACAATGAGCAGTTCTTC.